Each of the 29 T cell receptor beta chains below was sequenced from the same sample in a study of cytomegalovirus exposure and HLA in healthy donors. The PCR contained 60 Vbeta and 13 Jbeta primers. This table comes from immunoSEQ multiplex PCR, and its TCRdb copy is limited to in-frame clones, with some not included. Recorded here are some 130,000 clones; the top ten clones represent roughly 2%. The sequencing sample was made of PBMCs. The receptor set was obtained from a woman in her fifties or sixties in good health and CMV-seronegative.

The chain's CDR3 is CASSGQGANQPQHF. In DNA form, the CDR3 reads TGTGCCAGCAGCGGCCAGGGGGCTAATCAGCCCCAGCATTTT. The genes are TRBV9 and TRBJ1-5, with TRBD1 identical over 8 bases. V dropped 3 bases and J dropped 4; count of bases not matched to a gene: 3. Germline assignment: CDR1 SGDLS and CDR2 YYNGEE. This CDR3 spans 14 amino acids.

The chain has TRBV28 and TRBJ1-4; D uncertain. Trimming pared 2 bases from V and 0 bases from J, leaving 10 bases between. Germline values: CDR1 MDHEN, CDR2 SYDVKM. The CDR3 is 16 amino acids. CDR3 region: CASSLPLSTTNEKLFF. CDR3 nucleotide sequence: TGTGCCAGCAGTTTACCTCTCAGTACAACTAATGAAAAACTGTTTTTT.

This chain joins TRBV2 and TRBJ1-1, with 8 bases aligning to TRBD1. This CDR3 region has 13 residues. Germline V lookup: CDR1 SNHLY, CDR2 FYNNEI. V lost 5 bases and J lost 1; bases outside the gene matches: 0. In nucleotides, the CDR3 is TGTGCCAGCAGTCAGGGGGCGAACACTGAAGCTTTCTTT. As protein: CASSQGANTEAFF. Combining the CDR3 with reference TRBV2 and TRBJ1-1 gives the whole variable domain EPEVTQTPSHQVTQMGQEVILRCVPISNHLYFYWYRQILGQKVEFLVSFYNNEISEKSEIFDDQFSVERPDGSNFTLKIRSTKLEDSAMYFCASSQGANTEAFFGQGTRLTVV.

V usage is TRBV10-2 and J usage is TRBJ2-4; TRBD2 might be the D (7 bases). Trimming cost V 5 bases and J 0 bases, with 20 bases left between them. This CDR3 is 18 amino acids long. CDR1 is WSHSY and CDR2 is SAAADI in the germline V gene. CDR3 nucleotide sequence: TGCGCCAGCAGTCTCGGGGGGCAGTACCGGCTAGCCAAAAACATTCAGTACTTC. Translation gives CASSLGGQYRLAKNIQYF.

The rearrangement links TRBV11-2 to TRBJ2-3; D may be TRBD1 (6 bases). Trimming cost V 5 bases and J 1 base, with 13 bases left between them. The CDR3 is made up of 15 amino acids. CDR1 and CDR2 from the germline V gene are SGHAT and FQNNGV. The CDR3 bases are TGTGCCAGCAGCCCAGAGGACAGAGGCACAGATACGCAGTATTTT. Translation: CASSPEDRGTDTQYF.

The J gene is TRBJ1-5, the V gene TRBV4-1; TRBD1 matches at 7 bases. The CDR3 sequence is 15 residues long. V gave up 1 base and J gave up 7 bases; unmatched junction bases: 7. In germline, CDR1 is MGHRA, CDR2 YSYEKL. CDR3 nucleotides: TGCGCCAGCAGCCAAGTGAGCGCAGGGGGACAGCCCCAGCATTTT. It translates to CASSQVSAGGQPQHF.

The V gene is TRBV28, the J gene TRBJ1-6; possible D gene TRBD1, 5 bases. The germline gives CDR1 MDHEN, CDR2 SYDVKM. V was trimmed by 2 bases and J by 14 bases, leaving 22 bases between them. This CDR3 comprises 16 residues. CDR3 amino acids: CASSLVEGRGYGALHF. In DNA, the CDR3 is TGTGCCAGCAGTTTAGTGGAGGGTCGGGGGTATGGGGCCCTCCACTTT.

This rearrangement joins TRBV7-9 to TRBJ2-5, with a possible D match to TRBD2 (6 bases). This CDR3 is 13 amino acids long. Germline V gene data show CDR1 as SEHNR and CDR2 as FQNEAQ (reference sequence). V lost 5 bases, J lost 4 bases, and 11 bases lay in between. The CDR3 coding sequence is TGTGCCAGCAGCGCCGGACTATTAGAGACCCAGTACTTC. This sequence encodes CASSAGLLETQYF.

The rearrangement uses TRBV5-1 and TRBJ2-1; D unresolved. Trimming took 0 bases from V and 8 from J, leaving 15 bases between them. Germline V gene data show CDR1 as SGHRS and CDR2 as YFSETQ. The CDR3 covers 15 residues. In DNA, the CDR3 is TGCGCCAGCAGCTTGGGGCAACCCAGCAGCGATGAGCAGTTCTTC. As protein: CASSLGQPSSDEQFF.

V gene TRBV15 combines with J gene TRBJ1-4; D is perhaps TRBD1 (5 bases). Between the trimmed V and J ends, which lost 0 bases and 5 bases, there was a span of 16 bases. Germline lookup yields CDR1 LNHNV and CDR2 YYDKDF (reference sequence). CDR3 length: 17 amino acids. This CDR3 is CATSRDYRGSQNEKLFF. Here the CDR3 DNA reads TGTGCCACCAGCAGAGATTATAGGGGCTCCCAGAATGAAAAACTGTTTTTT.

The chain is built from TRBV23-1 and TRBJ2-2; TRBD1 aligns across 10 bases. TRBV23-1 is annotated as an ORF whose role is uncertain. The J segment lost 3 bases and the V segment lost 7 bases, leaving 20 bases of the junction unmatched. The CDR3 has 20 residues. In nucleotides, the CDR3 is TGCGCCAGCACTCGACTCGATAGACAGGGGGCAAGGTTGGACACCGGGGAGCTGTTTTTT. Translation gives CASTRLDRQGARLDTGELFF.

The V and J genes are TRBV28 and TRBJ1-2; D remains ambiguous. The germline V and J ends were trimmed by 1 base and 3 bases, with 9 bases remaining between them. This CDR3 spans 14 amino acids. In germline, CDR1 is MDHEN, CDR2 SYDVKM. CDR3 nucleotides: TGTGCCAGCAGTTTATCCTCGAGGGACTATGGCTACACCTTC. Its protein is CASSLSSRDYGYTF.

The gene calls are TRBV19 and TRBJ2-7, with TRBD2 matching 12 bases. The CDR3 covers 14 residues. V lost 9 bases, J lost 2 bases, and 5 bases stayed unmatched. CDR1 is LNHDA, CDR2 SQIVND, per germline (reference sequence). The CDR3 DNA reads TGTGCCAGCCGAACTAGCGGGGGGACCTACGAGCAGTACTTC. It encodes CASRTSGGTYEQYF.

This sequence joins TRBV19 and TRBJ2-1; 9 nucleotides match TRBD1. CDR1 is LNHDA, CDR2 SQIVND, per germline (reference sequence). Unmatched junction bases numbered 6, after V lost 5 bases and J lost 4 bases. This CDR3 has 15 amino acids. The CDR3 loop is CASSSGTGPYNEQFF. CDR3 nucleotide sequence: TGTGCCAGTAGTTCCGGGACAGGGCCTTACAATGAGCAGTTCTTC.

The chain uses TRBV9 and TRBJ2-1, with 7 bases fitting TRBD2. The V and J ends lost 0 bases and 0 bases, in that order; junction bases with no gene match: 9. The CDR3 covers 18 residues. Germline V gene data show CDR1 as SGDLS and CDR2 as YYNGEE. The CDR3 nucleotides read TGTGCCAGCAGCGTAGCGACGGGAGGCTCCTTCTCCTACAATGAGCAGTTCTTC. It yields the protein CASSVATGGSFSYNEQFF.

This chain uses TRBV10-1 with TRBJ2-5, with 7 positions matching TRBD2. Gene TRBJ2-7 matches the end of the DNA better, so the J call may be wrong. This CDR3 has 15 residues. Germline loops: CDR1 WNHNN, CDR2 SYGVQD (reference sequence). The CDR3: CASSSGGVSSYEQYF. The DNA for the CDR3 is TGCGCCAGCAGCTCGGGGGGAGTCAGCTCCTACGAGCAGTACTTC.

The chain employs TRBV7-2 and TRBJ2-5; TRBD2 matches 8 bases. The germline CDR1 and CDR2 sequences are SGHTA and FQGNSA. The CDR3 is 14 amino acids. V lost 7 bases, J lost 4 bases, and 8 bases stayed unmatched. Here the CDR3 reads CASKRYREGETQYF. Written as DNA, the CDR3 is TGTGCCAGCAAGCGGTACCGGGAGGGAGAGACCCAGTACTTC.

The chain uses TRBV11-3 and TRBJ2-6; D may be TRBD1 (7 bases). V was trimmed by 0 bases and J by 2 bases, leaving 17 bases between them. This CDR3 region has 19 residues. Looked up from germline, CDR1 is SGHNT and CDR2 is YENEEA. The CDR3: CASSLDQGGSAAGANVLTF. In nucleotides, the CDR3 is TGTGCCAGCAGCTTAGATCAGGGGGGCTCGGCAGCTGGGGCCAACGTCCTGACTTTC. The full variable domain, rest sourced from reference TRBV11-3 and TRBJ2-6, is EAGVVQSPRYKIIEKKQPVAFWCNPISGHNTLYWYLQNLGQGPELLIRYENEEAVDDSQLPKDRFSAERLKGVDSTLKIQPAELGDSAVYLCASSLDQGGSAAGANVLTFGAGSRLTVL.

The gene calls are TRBV6-5 and TRBJ1-2, with D possibly matching TRBD1 (5 bases). The CDR3 is 14 amino acids. The V and J ends lost 0 bases and 8 bases respectively, with 13 bases between them. From germline, CDR1 is MNHEY and CDR2 SVGAGI. The CDR3 region has the DNA TGTGCCAGCAGTTACTCGTGGCTAGGGGAAGGCTACACCTTC. Translation: CASSYSWLGEGYTF.

CDR3 in DNA: TGTGCCAGCAGCCATAGAAGCGGGGCGAACACCGGGGAGCTGTTTTTT. Its protein is CASSHRSGANTGELFF. The chain recombines TRBV4-2 with TRBJ2-2; 7 bases align to TRBD2. V shed 3 bases and J 0 bases; nucleotides not matched to a gene: 4. Germline values: CDR1 LGHNA, CDR2 YNFKEQ. The CDR3 is 16 amino acids.

J is TRBJ1-2 and V is TRBV5-1; 7 bases fit TRBD1. This CDR3 has 15 residues. The ends lost 6 bases at V and 2 bases at J; junction bases unmatched: 10. Germline V CDR1 and CDR2: SGHRS, YFSETQ. Here the CDR3 DNA reads TGCGCCAGCACTGGGGAGACAGGGATGAACTATGGCTACACCTTC. Amino acid sequence: CASTGETGMNYGYTF.

Here the CDR3 DNA reads TGTGCCAGCAGCCTCACGTCGTCAGGGGATGGCTACACCTTC. Its protein product is CASSLTSSGDGYTF. The chain links TRBV7-9 to TRBJ1-2; D may be TRBD1 (6 bases). V lost 5 bases, J lost 6 bases, and 16 bases lay in between. Germline CDR1 is SEHNR and CDR2 is FQNEAQ (reference sequence). This CDR3 spans 14 amino acids.

This chain uses TRBV28 with TRBJ2-5, with TRBD2 matching 8 bases. The CDR3 length is 13 residues. Germline CDR1 reads MDHEN; CDR2 reads SYDVKM. V was clipped by 8 bases and J by 5 bases; unmatched bases: 7. CDR3 nucleotides: TGTGCCAGCGCACGGGGGGGGTGGGAGACCCAGTACTTC. It codes for CASARGGWETQYF. Complete variable domain (other parts from reference TRBV28 and TRBJ2-5): DVKVTQSSRYLVKRTGEKVFLECVQDMDHENMFWYRQDPGLGLRLIYFSYDVKMKEKGDIPEGYSVSREKKERFSLILESASTNQTSMYLCASARGGWETQYFGPGTRLLVL.

The J gene is TRBJ2-7, the V gene TRBV7-8, with 10 bases aligning to TRBD2. This CDR3 contains 16 residues. Germline V gene data show CDR1 as SGHVS and CDR2 as FQNEAQ. J gave up 0 bases and V 3 bases, and 5 bases lay outside the gene matches. The DNA of the CDR3 is TGTGCCAGCAGCTTGGGGGCTAGCGGGAGCTCCTACGAGCAGTACTTC. It specifies CASSLGASGSSYEQYF.

The rearrangement links TRBV6-4 to TRBJ2-3, with D possibly matching TRBD2 (6 bases). In germline, CDR1 is MRHNA, CDR2 SNTAGT. The CDR3 runs to 14 residues. The V gene lost 6 bases and the J gene lost 2 bases, with 12 bases spanning the gap. The CDR3 DNA reads TGTGCCAGCAGCAAGGAGGGTCCCACAGATACGCAGTATTTT. It translates to CASSKEGPTDTQYF.

The chain employs TRBV5-1 and TRBJ2-3; the match to TRBD1 covers 9 bases. There are 14 residues in the CDR3. V gave up 0 bases and J gave up 6 bases; unmatched junction bases: 2. The germline gives CDR1 SGHRS, CDR2 YFSETQ. The CDR3 reads CASSLVDRGDTQYF. In DNA form, the CDR3 reads TGCGCCAGCAGCTTGGTGGACAGGGGTGATACGCAGTATTTT.

The chain carries TRBV4-1 and TRBJ2-5; 7 positions agree with TRBD2. Germline V gene sequence: CDR1 MGHRA, CDR2 YSYEKL. The trim removed 1 base at V and 5 bases at J, leaving 7 bases unmatched. The length of the CDR3 is 15 residues. Here the CDR3 DNA reads TGCGCCAGCAGCCAAGTGGGAGGGTTTCTGGAGACCCAGTACTTC. Amino acids: CASSQVGGFLETQYF.

The genes are TRBV9 and TRBJ1-6; no definite D call. The CDR3 contains 14 residues. With 2 bases removed from V and 8 bases from J, the gap between germline ends came to 11 bases. Germline CDR1 reads SGDLS; CDR2 reads YYNGEE. The CDR3 bases are TGTGCCAGCAGCGTTACAGCCCGCGATTCACCCCTCCACTTT. This encodes CASSVTARDSPLHF. Complete variable domain (other parts from reference TRBV9 and TRBJ1-6): DSGVTQTPKHLITATGQRVTLRCSPRSGDLSVYWYQQSLDQGLQFLIQYYNGEERAKGNILERFSAQQFPDLHSELNLSSLELGDSALYFCASSVTARDSPLHFGNGTRLTVT.

The chain links TRBV6-1 to TRBJ2-1, with D maybe TRBD1 (6 bases). This CDR3 spans 15 amino acids. Trimming removed 6 bases from V and 8 bases from J, with 20 bases in between. CDR1 MNHNS and CDR2 SASEGT come from the germline V gene. The CDR3 DNA reads as TGTGCCAGCAGAAACAGGGCCACTAGTTGGGATGAGCAGTTCTTC. This translates into CASRNRATSWDEQFF.